This T cell receptor beta chain was sequenced for a study of breast tumors, draining lymph nodes, adjacent tissues. General study points: That most tumor T cells come from lymph nodes remained unproven. Luminal-like breast cancer showed significantly greater tumor-nontumor repertoire similarity than basal-like breast cancer did. Findings are consistent with lymph node origin and intratumoral expansion of most tumor T cells. Compared with lymph nodes, tumors were less diverse; compared with nontumor tissue, more.

The lymph nodes were axillary draining lymph nodes from breast cancer patients. One entry per CDR3 protein results from TCRdb running MiXCR on the multiplex PCR reads. The sample contains about 200,000 distinct CDR3 sequences, roughly a third of which appear only once. In this sample, this clonotype turned up many times. What it recognizes is unknown. Germline loops: CDR1 SNHLY, CDR2 FYNNEI. The germline V and J ends were trimmed by 8 bases and 4 bases, with 15 bases remaining between them. This CDR3 contains 13 residues. The chain carries TRBV2 and TRBJ2-7; possible D gene TRBD1, 6 bases. The specimen sequenced was axillary lymph node tissue. The receptor's source is a female donor with breast cancer. Some clones in this sample may be carry-over from other donors' samples. The CDR3: CASSIGQTYEQYF. As DNA, the CDR3 is TGTGCCAGCTCCATCGGACAGACATACGAGCAGTACTTC.